One and the same sample provided the 30 T cell receptor beta chains below, sequenced in a study of CD8 T cells in ankylosing spondylitis. Using its own MiXCR run on the 5' RACE reads, TCRdb lists one record per CDR3 protein. The sample consists of 250,000 to 400,000 distinct CDR3 sequences, around a tenth of them appearing once. The sample was blood, either unsorted or a sorted T cell fraction (not recorded which). These receptors were obtained from a female donor with ankylosing spondylitis or in good health (not recorded which).

In regard to this clonotype: A much more abundant neighbour one base away suggests this may be a read error. The chain couples TRBV30 to TRBJ2-5; possible D gene TRBD2, 7 bases. CDR3 size: 13 residues. Germline V lookup: CDR1 GTSNPN, CDR2 SVGIG (reference sequence). As DNA, the CDR3 is TGTGCCTGGAGTGTACGGGGGGCAGAGGCCCAGTACTTC. Protein product: CAWSVRGAEAQYF.

This clonotype has ten or more counts. The genes are TRBV29-1 and TRBJ2-3, with TRBD2 matching 8 bases. This CDR3 is built from 15 residues. V was pared by 4 bases and J by 4 bases, with 10 bases of the junction left unmatched. Germline assignment: CDR1 SQVTM and CDR2 ANQGSEA. DNA for the CDR3: TGCAGCGTTGTCACCGGGGGGGCTTTCCCAGATACGCAGTATTTT. Its protein product is CSVVTGGAFPDTQYF.

V usage is TRBV14 and J usage is TRBJ1-2, with 12 bases identical to TRBD1. V was pared by 8 bases and J by 7 bases, with 5 bases of the junction left unmatched. The germline gives CDR1 SGHDN, CDR2 FVKESK. The CDR3 loop spans 13 amino acids. CDR3 sequence (DNA): TGTGCCAGCGGCGGGACAGGGGGCTTTGGCTACACCTTC. Protein sequence: CASGGTGGFGYTF.

The rearrangement links TRBV5-1 to TRBJ2-7, with TRBD2 identical over 10 bases. The CDR3 is made up of 14 amino acids. Germline trimming cut 3 bases from V and 7 bases from J; bases unmatched to any gene: 7. Germline V gives CDR1 SGHRS, CDR2 YFSETQ. The CDR3 nucleotides are TGCGCCAGCAGCTCATCCTTAGCGGGGGGAGAGCAGTACTTC. Its protein is CASSSSLAGGEQYF. Full variable domain (outside the CDR3, taken from reference TRBV5-1 and TRBJ2-7): KAGVTQTPRYLIKTRGQQVTLSCSPISGHRSVSWYQQTPGQGLQFLFEYFSETQRNKGNFPGRFSGRQFSNSRSEMNVSTLELGDSALYLCASSSSLAGGEQYFGPGTRLTVT.

This clonotype showed up many times. The gene calls are TRBV27 and TRBJ2-5, with 8 nucleotides matching TRBD2. The CDR3 is 15 residues long. J was trimmed by 9 bases and V by 6 bases; bases with no gene match: 15. The germline gives CDR1 MNHEY, CDR2 SMNVEV (reference sequence). For the CDR3, the DNA is TGTGCCAGCAGGCCGATCGAGATAGCGGGATTGTCCCAGTACTTC. Protein product: CASRPIEIAGLSQYF.

The chain joins TRBV11-3 to TRBJ2-1; D is possibly TRBD1 (6 bases). This CDR3 comprises 15 residues. The V gene lost 0 bases and the J gene lost 5 bases, with 11 bases spanning the gap. CDR1 and CDR2 from the germline V gene are SGHNT and YENEEA. The CDR3 here is CASSLDWTEHNEQFF. Written as DNA, the CDR3 is TGTGCCAGCAGCTTAGACTGGACAGAACACAATGAGCAGTTCTTC.

The sample holds many counts of this clonotype. This chain uses TRBV4-3 with TRBJ2-1; TRBD2 agrees at 8 bases. Germline V CDR1 and CDR2: LGHNA, YSLEER. The CDR3 extends over 15 amino acids. With 5 bases clipped from V and 4 bases from J, the junction kept 7 bases outside the gene matches. As DNA, the CDR3 is TGCGCCAGCAGCTCGGCTAGCGGGTTATACAATGAGCAGTTCTTC. Its protein is CASSSASGLYNEQFF.

This chain uses TRBV11-2 with TRBJ1-4; no clear D. V lost 2 bases to trimming and J lost 2 bases, with 6 bases between them. This CDR3 spans 14 amino acids. The germline gives CDR1 SGHAT, CDR2 FQNNGV. For the CDR3, the DNA is TGTGCCAGCAGCTTACAGCATACTAATGAAAAACTGTTTTTT. Amino acid sequence: CASSLQHTNEKLFF.

This chain connects TRBV6-1 to TRBJ1-1, with D uncertain. The CDR3 consists of 14 residues. V lost 6 bases and J 4 bases, leaving 15 bases between the germline ends. Per germline, CDR1 MNHNS and CDR2 SASEGT. This CDR3 reads CASSWGEPGTEAFF. The DNA for the CDR3 is TGTGCCAGCAGCTGGGGAGAACCTGGCACTGAAGCTTTCTTT.

This clonotype was counted ten times or more. The chain joins TRBV5-1 to TRBJ2-7; D gene ambiguous. The CDR3 is 15 amino acids. Germline CDR1 is SGHRS and CDR2 is YFSETQ. V gave up 4 bases and J gave up 0 bases, with 14 bases separating them. The CDR3 DNA is TGCGCCAGCAGCCTCCTGGACGGCAGCTCCTACGAGCAGTACTTC. Encoded protein: CASSLLDGSSYEQYF.

The chain joins TRBV7-9 to TRBJ1-2; 7 bases are shared with TRBD1. With 1 base clipped from V and 4 bases from J, the junction kept 9 bases outside the gene matches. This CDR3 comprises 16 residues. The germline CDR1 and CDR2 sequences are SEHNR and FQNEAQ (reference sequence). CDR3 loop: CASSLEGARVSYGYTF. The CDR3 DNA follows: TGTGCCAGCAGCTTAGAGGGGGCACGGGTCTCCTATGGCTACACCTTC.

This clonotype was observed many times. This chain links TRBV20-1 with TRBJ1-4; 8 bases match TRBD1. V trimming: 5 bases; J trimming: 3 bases; junction bases outside the gene matches: 2. Per germline, CDR1 DFQATT and CDR2 SNEGSKA (reference sequence). CDR3 length: 13 amino acids. In nucleotides, the CDR3 is TGCAGTGCTGGACAGGGTGCTAATGAAAAACTGTTTTTT. This codes for CSAGQGANEKLFF.

V gene TRBV3-1 combines with J gene TRBJ1-4, with no clear D. The V gene's germline CDR1 is LGHDT and CDR2 YNNKEL (reference sequence). There are 12 residues in the CDR3. V shed 2 bases and J shed 9 bases, with 7 bases lying between them. CDR3 sequence (DNA): TGTGCCAGCAGCCAATCGGGCAAAAAACTGTTTTTT. This translates into CASSQSGKKLFF.

This chain joins TRBV5-1 and TRBJ1-6, with 8 bases identical to TRBD1. The V gene end was trimmed by 4 bases and the J gene end by 2 bases; junction bases not matched to a gene: 5. CDR1 and CDR2 from the germline V gene are SGHRS and YFSETQ. The CDR3 sequence is 16 residues long. The CDR3 loop reads CASSPDREAYNSPLHF. The CDR3 DNA follows: TGCGCCAGCAGCCCGGACAGGGAAGCCTATAATTCACCCCTCCACTTT.

V usage is TRBV5-1 and J usage is TRBJ2-3; 14 nucleotides line up with TRBD2. The germline gives CDR1 SGHRS, CDR2 YFSETQ. This CDR3 contains 19 residues. The junction had 11 bases not matched to a gene; V was cut back by 5 bases and J by 0 bases. The CDR3 loop is CASRTGTSGGRYSTDTQYF. As DNA, the CDR3 is TGCGCCAGCAGAACCGGGACTAGCGGGGGACGATATAGCACAGATACGCAGTATTTT.

The CDR3 DNA follows: TGTGCCAGCAGTGCTCCCGGGACTAAGAATGAGCAGTTCTTC. It yields the protein CASSAPGTKNEQFF. The gene calls are TRBV28 and TRBJ2-1, with 7 positions matching TRBD2. After removal of 5 bases from V and 7 bases from J, the junction contained 8 bases not matched to a gene. CDR3 length equals 14 residues. CDR1 is MDHEN and CDR2 is SYDVKM in the germline V gene.

This chain connects TRBV11-2 to TRBJ2-1; no definite D call. CDR1 is SGHAT and CDR2 is FQNNGV in the germline V gene. The V end lost 9 bases, the J end lost 2 bases, and 11 bases lay between the germline ends. The CDR3 length is 13 residues. CDR3 in DNA: TGTGCCAGTAGCCCATCAACCTACAATGAGCAGTTCTTC. Protein: CASSPSTYNEQFF.

This clonotype has a count of ten or more. The V gene is TRBV10-2, the J gene TRBJ2-1; TRBD1 might be the D (6 bases). The CDR3 length is 12 residues. CDR1 and CDR2 (germline): WSHSY, SAAADI. V was cut by 11 bases and J by 3 bases, with 11 bases left in between. CDR3 sequence (DNA): TGCGCCGGGGGCGCCTACTACAATGAGCAGTTCTTC. The encoded protein is CAGGAYYNEQFF.

This clonotype was seen repeatedly, ten times or more. The J gene is TRBJ1-5, the V gene TRBV20-1, with a possible D match to TRBD1 (5 bases). The CDR3 covers 14 residues. The V gene's germline CDR1 is DFQATT and CDR2 SNEGSKA (reference sequence). V was trimmed by 2 bases and J by 0 bases, leaving 8 bases between them. The CDR3 loop is CSARNRYSNQPQHF. The CDR3 coding sequence is TGCAGTGCTAGAAACAGGTATAGCAATCAGCCCCAGCATTTT.

This clonotype came up many times. The J gene is TRBJ1-2, the V gene TRBV28; D is undetermined. The germline CDR1 and CDR2 sequences are MDHEN and SYDVKM. This CDR3 spans 14 amino acids. Trimming removed 2 bases from V and 2 bases from J, with 9 bases in between. The CDR3 DNA sequence: TGTGCCAGCAGTTTAGGCCCCGAGAACTATGGCTACACCTTC. Its protein is CASSLGPENYGYTF.

The chain joins TRBV5-1 to TRBJ1-1; D possibly corresponds to TRBD1 (5 bases). The V end lost 4 bases, the J end lost 3 bases, and 10 bases lay between the germline ends. Germline CDR1 SGHRS, CDR2 YFSETQ. This CDR3 spans 13 amino acids. DNA of the CDR3: TGCGCCAGCAGCCCTGGGGCCCACACTGAAGCTTTCTTT. Translated, it gives CASSPGAHTEAFF.

This clonotype was counted at least ten times. J is TRBJ1-3 and V is TRBV9; D not resolved. V was cut by 0 bases and J by 5 bases, with 3 bases left in between. The CDR3 covers 12 residues. Germline lookup yields CDR1 SGDLS and CDR2 YYNGEE. DNA for the CDR3: TGTGCCAGCAGCGTAGACCGAAACACCATATATTTT. As protein: CASSVDRNTIYF.

This clonotype was observed at least ten times. The chain joins TRBV20-1 to TRBJ1-4; no definite D call. The germline CDR1 and CDR2 sequences are DFQATT and SNEGSKA (reference sequence). With 3 bases removed from V and 3 bases from J, the gap between germline ends came to 8 bases. CDR3 length equals 13 residues. The CDR3 region has the DNA TGCAGTGCTAGGACCAGTCCTAATGAAAAACTGTTTTTT. Protein product: CSARTSPNEKLFF.

The chain has TRBV9 and TRBJ1-2; 9 positions match TRBD1. This CDR3 region has 14 residues. Germline loops: CDR1 SGDLS, CDR2 YYNGEE. Trimming at V came to 4 bases and at J to 4 bases, leaving 5 bases not matched to a gene. CDR3 in amino acids: CASSSGTGLYGYTF. The CDR3 bases are TGTGCCAGCAGCTCCGGGACAGGGCTCTATGGCTACACCTTC.

V is TRBV28 and J is TRBJ2-7, with 9 bases identical to TRBD2. The germline gives CDR1 MDHEN, CDR2 SYDVKM. The CDR3 consists of 14 residues. V dropped 4 bases and J dropped 4; count of bases not matched to a gene: 5. CDR3 amino acids: CASSWSGGRYEQYF. CDR3 sequence (DNA): TGTGCCAGCAGTTGGAGCGGGGGGCGGTACGAGCAGTACTTC.

The table lists this clonotype with many counts. This sequence joins TRBV5-1 and TRBJ2-1, with 7 bases identical to TRBD2. The CDR3 sequence is 20 residues long. Germline CDR1 reads SGHRS; CDR2 reads YFSETQ. V was pared by 3 bases and J by 0 bases, with 18 bases of the junction left unmatched. The CDR3 protein is CASSSRGTTSAQSSYNEQFF. The CDR3 bases are TGCGCCAGCAGCTCGCGGGGAACCACTAGCGCGCAAAGCTCCTACAATGAGCAGTTCTTC.

The chain recombines TRBV28 with TRBJ1-2; D is ambiguous. Trimming stripped 10 bases from V and 9 bases from J, with 21 bases between. The CDR3 length is 13 residues. Germline V gene data show CDR1 as MDHEN and CDR2 as SYDVKM. The CDR3 DNA reads TGTGCCATGGGCCCCGGACTCCTCTGCTGCTACACCTTC. Its translation is CAMGPGLLCCYTF.

This clonotype appeared a single time. A much larger clone sits a single nucleotide away, making a read error possible. V gene TRBV7-9 combines with J gene TRBJ2-3; D gene unclear. This CDR3 is 15 amino acids long. Germline V gene lookup returns CDR1 SEHNR and CDR2 FQNEAQ (reference sequence). The CDR3 reads CTSSLSQAATDTQYF. Here the CDR3 DNA reads TGTACCAGCAGCTTATCGCAGGCGGCGACAGATACGCAGTATTTT. Drawing the rest from reference TRBV7-9 and TRBJ2-3, the complete variable domain is DTGVSQNPRHKITKRGQNVTFRCDPISEHNRLYWYRQTLGQGPEFLTYFQNEAQLEKSRLLSDRFSAERPKGSFSTLEIQRTEQGDSAMYLCTSSLSQAATDTQYFGPGTRLTVL.

The rearrangement uses TRBV5-1 and TRBJ2-4; D is tentatively TRBD1 or TRBD2 (5 bases each). This CDR3 contains 13 residues. Trimming took off 7 bases at V and 10 bases at J, with 18 bases between the two ends. From germline, CDR1 is SGHRS and CDR2 YFSETQ. CDR3: CASEVEGYSIQYF. The CDR3 DNA follows: TGCGCCAGCGAGGTCGAGGGGTACAGTATTCAGTACTTC.

About this clonotype: Since a much larger clone is just one base distant, this may be a read error. The rearrangement uses TRBV6-1 and TRBJ1-1, with D uncertain. Per germline, CDR1 MNHNS and CDR2 SASEGT. CDR3 length: 15 residues. Written as DNA, the CDR3 is TGTGCCAGCAGTGAAGCGCGGCCGGGTACCACTGAAGATTTCTTT. Translated: CASSEARPGTTEDFF.